This T cell receptor beta chain was recovered during a study of blood T cell repertoires in COVID-19. Study as a whole: Collection of acute and convalescent COVID-19 samples took place in the United States, Italy and Spain.

This clone was counted once. An end of the junction does not agree with germline; a read error may underlie this. In the study's own analysis: Estimated nucleated cell counts came from reference gene primer amplification. TCRdb's copy holds only in-frame clones and misses some; the assay was immunoSEQ multiplex PCR. V, J and clone size are those of that table, while D and trimming were read from the DNA. The sample shows about 180,000 clones, over 80% of them seen only once. The length of the CDR3 is 15 residues. The germline CDR1 and CDR2 sequences are SSHAT and FNYEAQ (reference sequence). Sequenced input: peripheral blood. V and J are TRBV7-7 and TRBJ2-1; weak D call: TRBD2 (6 bases). The clonotype comes from a woman aged 55-69 years with acute or convalescent COVID-19. Written as DNA, the CDR3 is TGTGCTAGCAGCTTAGAGGAGGGGCGCGGCAATGAGCAGTTCTTC. Protein sequence: CASSLEEGRGNEQFF.